This T cell receptor beta chain was sequenced in a study of blood T cell repertoires in COVID-19. Study overall: PBMCs, B-cell-depleted T cells, or T cells were the source of the cDNA or gDNA that made up the material.

The ends lost 5 bases at V and 5 bases at J; junction bases unmatched: 7. The CDR3 spans 14 residues. Germline V gene lookup returns CDR1 SGHTA and CDR2 FQGNSA. Clones were read by immunoSEQ multiplex PCR, and TCRdb kept only the in-frame ones, dropping some. This sample has fewer than 250,000 clones, with about 83% found just once. The receptor was isolated from a human donor in a cohort sampled during active COVID-19. Sequencing was carried out using peripheral blood. The chain employs TRBV7-2 and TRBJ2-5, with 8 bases aligning to TRBD2. The CDR3 reads CASSLTSVIETQYF. The CDR3 DNA follows: TGTGCCAGCAGCCTGACTAGCGTCATCGAGACCCAGTACTTC.